Described below is a single T cell receptor (beta chain) sequence and its context. The antigen is undetermined. This sample was taken from a study of beta chain features in type 1 diabetes. Stem cell-like memory, regulatory, central memory and naive CD4+ cells were sorted via CD45RO/CCR7/CD25/CD127/CD95/CD27. Sorted populations all had greater than 95% purity. The germline gives CDR1 SQVTM, CDR2 ANQGSEA. Trimming left V 6 bases short and J 7 bases short, with 15 bases between. The length of the CDR3 is 13 residues. Expressed TCRB transcripts were sequenced, since all the RNA that had been isolated was reverse transcribed. Some clones are missing from TCRdb's copy, which holds only in-frame ones; the method was immunoSEQ multiplex PCR. The table shows over 700,000 clones, with 15% to 20% occurring only once. General observations from the study: In all four CD4+ subsets, TCRB CDR3 length was significantly, moderately reduced in type 1 diabetes. Whether TCRB rearrangement is influenced by HLA type was left unresolved in this analysis.

The TCR was taken from a woman younger than 30 in good health. Material for sequencing was naive CD4+ T cells from blood. J is TRBJ1-4 and V is TRBV29-1; D not certain. The CDR3 DNA reads as TGCAGCGTCGCCGGCGGTGGAGGTGAAAAACTGTTTTTT. Translation gives CSVAGGGGEKLFF.